This is a list of T cell receptor beta chains from one sample in a study of T cells after yellow fever vaccination. TCRdb reanalysed the 5' RACE reads using MiXCR and keeps one entry per CDR3 protein. The sample has a few hundred thousand distinct CDR3 sequences; about 4.5% are singletons. The starting material was PBMCs, obtained 15 days after the yellow fever booster vaccination. These receptors came from a man younger than 30 who received the YFV17D yellow fever vaccine. The CDR3 runs from the conserved cysteine through the conserved F or W. The D gene is left open where the match is weak. Rows may omit the clone size; those that give it use once, few, many or a size class.

d_call: NA; v_call: TRBV6-6; cdr3_length: 15; clone_size: many; j_call: TRBJ1-5; cdr3_aa: CASRRQDSGNQPQHF; cdr3_nt: TGTGCCAGCAGACGACAGGACAGTGGCAATCAGCCCCAGCATTTT
d_call: TRBD2; v_call: TRBV20-1; cdr3_length: 15; clone_size: NA; j_call: TRBJ2-2; cdr3_aa: CSAAMGLESAGELFF; cdr3_nt: TGCAGTGCAGCTATGGGACTAGAGTCGGCCGGGGAGCTGTTTTTT
d_call: TRBD2; v_call: TRBV2; cdr3_length: 15; clone_size: many; j_call: TRBJ2-5; cdr3_aa: CASGRSSGGGETQYF; cdr3_nt: TGTGCCAGCGGGCGGAGTAGCGGGGGAGGGGAGACCCAGTACTTC
d_call: NA; v_call: TRBV4-3; cdr3_length: 12; clone_size: few; j_call: TRBJ2-3; cdr3_aa: CASSQDGYTQYF; cdr3_nt: TGCGCCAGCAGCCAAGATGGGTATACGCAGTATTTT
d_call: TRBD2; v_call: TRBV20-1; cdr3_length: 16; clone_size: many; j_call: TRBJ2-1; cdr3_aa: CSAPGTSGGTYNEQFF; cdr3_nt: TGCAGTGCTCCAGGGACTAGCGGGGGGACGTACAATGAGCAGTTCTTC
d_call: NA; v_call: TRBV7-2; cdr3_length: 14; clone_size: many; j_call: TRBJ2-5; cdr3_aa: CASSLGQKQETQYF; cdr3_nt: TGTGCCAGCAGCTTAGGACAAAAGCAGGAGACCCAGTACTTC
d_call: TRBD1; v_call: TRBV12-3/TRBV12-4; cdr3_length: 14; clone_size: few; j_call: TRBJ1-1; cdr3_aa: CASRGTGENTEAFF; cdr3_nt: TGTGCCAGCAGGGGGACAGGCGAAAACACTGAAGCTTTCTTT
d_call: NA; v_call: TRBV12-3/TRBV12-4; cdr3_length: 13; clone_size: many; j_call: TRBJ1-1; cdr3_aa: CASSLRPDTEAFF; cdr3_nt: TGTGCCAGCAGTTTACGTCCAGACACTGAAGCTTTCTTT
d_call: TRBD2; v_call: TRBV20-1; cdr3_length: 17; clone_size: NA; j_call: TRBJ2-1; cdr3_aa: CSAIHRTSGLPYNEQFF; cdr3_nt: TGCAGTGCCATTCACCGGACTAGCGGGCTCCCCTACAATGAGCAGTTCTTC
d_call: NA; v_call: TRBV7-2; cdr3_length: 14; clone_size: many; j_call: TRBJ1-1; cdr3_aa: CASSLYGADTEAFF; cdr3_nt: TGTGCCAGCAGCTTATACGGCGCCGACACTGAAGCTTTCTTT
d_call: NA; v_call: TRBV7-3; cdr3_length: 16; clone_size: NA; j_call: TRBJ1-6; cdr3_aa: CASSLMGRTYNSPLHF; cdr3_nt: TGTGCCAGCAGCTTAATGGGGCGTACCTATAATTCACCCCTCCACTTT
d_call: NA; v_call: TRBV19; cdr3_length: 15; clone_size: few; j_call: TRBJ1-1; cdr3_aa: CASSIDSRGGTEAFF; cdr3_nt: TGTGCCAGTAGTATAGATAGCCGGGGGGGCACTGAAGCTTTCTTT
d_call: TRBD1; v_call: TRBV6-6; cdr3_length: 15; clone_size: many; j_call: TRBJ1-2; cdr3_aa: CASSYSTGFMDGYTF; cdr3_nt: TGTGCCAGCAGTTACTCGACAGGGTTCATGGATGGCTACACCTTC
d_call: NA; v_call: TRBV6-5; cdr3_length: 13; clone_size: many; j_call: TRBJ1-2; cdr3_aa: CASRAGQFYGYTF; cdr3_nt: TGTGCCAGCAGAGCCGGACAGTTCTATGGCTACACCTTC
d_call: TRBD1; v_call: TRBV5-4; cdr3_length: 16; clone_size: few; j_call: TRBJ1-1; cdr3_aa: CASSSGQGRSNTEAFF; cdr3_nt: TGTGCCAGCAGCTCCGGACAGGGGAGGTCAAACACTGAAGCTTTCTTT
d_call: TRBD1; v_call: TRBV12-3/TRBV12-4; cdr3_length: 14; clone_size: many; j_call: TRBJ2-2; cdr3_aa: CASTRTGVVGELFF; cdr3_nt: TGTGCCAGCACCCGGACAGGGGTTGTTGGGGAGCTGTTTTTT
d_call: NA; v_call: TRBV5-1; cdr3_length: 14; clone_size: many; j_call: TRBJ2-7; cdr3_aa: CASSLGQSSYEQYF; cdr3_nt: TGCGCCAGCAGCTTGGGACAGAGCTCCTACGAGCAGTACTTC
d_call: NA; v_call: TRBV5-1; cdr3_length: 14; clone_size: many; j_call: TRBJ2-7; cdr3_aa: CASSLANGAYEQYF; cdr3_nt: TGCGCCAGCAGCTTGGCAAACGGTGCCTACGAGCAGTACTTC
d_call: NA; v_call: TRBV10-3; cdr3_length: 15; clone_size: NA; j_call: TRBJ2-6; cdr3_aa: CAISELGSGANVLTF; cdr3_nt: TGTGCCATCAGTGAGTTGGGATCTGGGGCCAACGTCCTGACTTTC
d_call: NA; v_call: TRBV20-1; cdr3_length: 14; clone_size: few; j_call: TRBJ2-1; cdr3_aa: CSARDPRYYNEQFF; cdr3_nt: TGCAGTGCTAGAGATCCCCGCTACTACAATGAGCAGTTCTTC
d_call: NA; v_call: TRBV7-9; cdr3_length: 11; clone_size: many; j_call: TRBJ1-2; cdr3_aa: CASSLASGYTF; cdr3_nt: TGTGCCAGCAGCTTAGCGTCGGGCTACACCTTC
d_call: NA; v_call: TRBV6-4; cdr3_length: 13; clone_size: NA; j_call: TRBJ1-5; cdr3_aa: CASSKGGNQPQHF; cdr3_nt: TGTGCCAGCAGTAAGGGAGGGAATCAGCCCCAGCATTTT
d_call: NA; v_call: TRBV10-3; cdr3_length: 13; clone_size: many; j_call: TRBJ2-7; cdr3_aa: CAIMSDYPNEQYF; cdr3_nt: TGTGCCATCATGTCGGATTACCCTAACGAGCAGTACTTC
d_call: NA; v_call: TRBV29-1; cdr3_length: 15; clone_size: NA; j_call: TRBJ1-6; cdr3_aa: CSVEGTTDYNSPLHF; cdr3_nt: TGCAGCGTTGAAGGCACAACTGATTATAATTCACCCCTCCACTTT
d_call: NA; v_call: TRBV20-1; cdr3_length: 11; clone_size: many; j_call: TRBJ2-5; cdr3_aa: CSARGPETQYF; cdr3_nt: TGCAGTGCTAGAGGTCCGGAGACCCAGTACTTC
d_call: NA; v_call: TRBV5-1; cdr3_length: 13; clone_size: many; j_call: TRBJ2-5; cdr3_aa: CASSTGRQGTQYF; cdr3_nt: TGCGCCAGCAGCACGGGACGTCAGGGGACCCAGTACTTC
d_call: TRBD2; v_call: TRBV10-2; cdr3_length: 16; clone_size: NA; j_call: TRBJ2-1; cdr3_aa: CASSVPLAGAYNEQFF; cdr3_nt: TGCGCCAGCAGTGTTCCCCTAGCGGGGGCCTACAATGAGCAGTTCTTC
d_call: NA; v_call: TRBV27; cdr3_length: 13; clone_size: many; j_call: TRBJ2-2; cdr3_aa: CASRLTGTGELFF; cdr3_nt: TGTGCCAGCAGATTGACAGGCACCGGGGAGCTGTTTTTT
d_call: TRBD1; v_call: TRBV6-5; cdr3_length: 20; clone_size: many; j_call: TRBJ2-6; cdr3_aa: CASSEGTGKGLPAGANVLTF; cdr3_nt: TGTGCCAGCAGTGAAGGGACAGGGAAAGGTTTACCCGCTGGGGCCAACGTCCTGACTTTC
d_call: TRBD1; v_call: TRBV7-3; cdr3_length: 16; clone_size: few; j_call: TRBJ2-7; cdr3_aa: CASSLYGQGAAYEQYF; cdr3_nt: TGTGCCAGCAGCTTATACGGACAGGGGGCAGCCTACGAGCAGTACTTC
d_call: NA; v_call: TRBV20-1; cdr3_length: 16; clone_size: many; j_call: TRBJ2-1; cdr3_aa: CSARGHSVSSYNEQFF; cdr3_nt: TGCAGTGCTAGAGGACATTCGGTGAGCTCCTACAATGAGCAGTTCTTC
d_call: TRBD2; v_call: TRBV27; cdr3_length: 15; clone_size: NA; j_call: TRBJ2-1; cdr3_aa: CASSFGTSGRNEQFF; cdr3_nt: TGTGCCAGCAGTTTTGGGACTAGCGGTAGGAATGAGCAGTTCTTC
d_call: TRBD1; v_call: TRBV12-3/TRBV12-4; cdr3_length: 13; clone_size: many; j_call: TRBJ1-2; cdr3_aa: CASRRQGDYGYTF; cdr3_nt: TGTGCCAGCAGACGACAGGGAGACTATGGCTACACCTTC
d_call: TRBD1; v_call: TRBV20-1; cdr3_length: 23; clone_size: NA; j_call: TRBJ1-1; cdr3_aa: CSARDRGLFAGQGANWRMTEAFF; cdr3_nt: TGCAGTGCTAGAGATCGAGGCTTATTTGCAGGACAGGGGGCCAATTGGCGGATGACTGAAGCTTTCTTT
d_call: NA; v_call: TRBV20-1; cdr3_length: 13; clone_size: many; j_call: TRBJ2-2; cdr3_aa: CSARARADGELFF; cdr3_nt: TGCAGTGCTAGAGCAAGGGCCGACGGGGAGCTGTTTTTT
d_call: NA; v_call: TRBV7-9; cdr3_length: 15; clone_size: many; j_call: TRBJ1-5; cdr3_aa: CASSDDSRGNQPQHF; cdr3_nt: TGTGCCAGCAGCGACGACTCTAGGGGCAATCAGCCCCAGCATTTT
d_call: TRBD1; v_call: TRBV29-1; cdr3_length: 13; clone_size: many; j_call: TRBJ2-1; cdr3_aa: CSVGWDRQNEQFF; cdr3_nt: TGCAGCGTTGGGTGGGACAGGCAGAATGAGCAGTTCTTC
d_call: NA; v_call: TRBV20-1; cdr3_length: 15; clone_size: many; j_call: TRBJ1-1; cdr3_aa: CSARSALRFNTEAFF; cdr3_nt: TGCAGTGCTAGAAGCGCCCTGAGGTTCAACACTGAAGCTTTCTTT
d_call: NA; v_call: TRBV20-1; cdr3_length: 16; clone_size: many; j_call: TRBJ2-2; cdr3_aa: CSAGAANTANTGELFF; cdr3_nt: TGCAGTGCTGGGGCGGCGAACACCGCGAACACCGGGGAGCTGTTTTTT
d_call: TRBD2; v_call: TRBV28; cdr3_length: 16; clone_size: NA; j_call: TRBJ2-4; cdr3_aa: CASSPPRGVAKNIQYF; cdr3_nt: TGTGCCAGCAGCCCCCCCCGGGGGGTAGCCAAAAACATTCAGTACTTC